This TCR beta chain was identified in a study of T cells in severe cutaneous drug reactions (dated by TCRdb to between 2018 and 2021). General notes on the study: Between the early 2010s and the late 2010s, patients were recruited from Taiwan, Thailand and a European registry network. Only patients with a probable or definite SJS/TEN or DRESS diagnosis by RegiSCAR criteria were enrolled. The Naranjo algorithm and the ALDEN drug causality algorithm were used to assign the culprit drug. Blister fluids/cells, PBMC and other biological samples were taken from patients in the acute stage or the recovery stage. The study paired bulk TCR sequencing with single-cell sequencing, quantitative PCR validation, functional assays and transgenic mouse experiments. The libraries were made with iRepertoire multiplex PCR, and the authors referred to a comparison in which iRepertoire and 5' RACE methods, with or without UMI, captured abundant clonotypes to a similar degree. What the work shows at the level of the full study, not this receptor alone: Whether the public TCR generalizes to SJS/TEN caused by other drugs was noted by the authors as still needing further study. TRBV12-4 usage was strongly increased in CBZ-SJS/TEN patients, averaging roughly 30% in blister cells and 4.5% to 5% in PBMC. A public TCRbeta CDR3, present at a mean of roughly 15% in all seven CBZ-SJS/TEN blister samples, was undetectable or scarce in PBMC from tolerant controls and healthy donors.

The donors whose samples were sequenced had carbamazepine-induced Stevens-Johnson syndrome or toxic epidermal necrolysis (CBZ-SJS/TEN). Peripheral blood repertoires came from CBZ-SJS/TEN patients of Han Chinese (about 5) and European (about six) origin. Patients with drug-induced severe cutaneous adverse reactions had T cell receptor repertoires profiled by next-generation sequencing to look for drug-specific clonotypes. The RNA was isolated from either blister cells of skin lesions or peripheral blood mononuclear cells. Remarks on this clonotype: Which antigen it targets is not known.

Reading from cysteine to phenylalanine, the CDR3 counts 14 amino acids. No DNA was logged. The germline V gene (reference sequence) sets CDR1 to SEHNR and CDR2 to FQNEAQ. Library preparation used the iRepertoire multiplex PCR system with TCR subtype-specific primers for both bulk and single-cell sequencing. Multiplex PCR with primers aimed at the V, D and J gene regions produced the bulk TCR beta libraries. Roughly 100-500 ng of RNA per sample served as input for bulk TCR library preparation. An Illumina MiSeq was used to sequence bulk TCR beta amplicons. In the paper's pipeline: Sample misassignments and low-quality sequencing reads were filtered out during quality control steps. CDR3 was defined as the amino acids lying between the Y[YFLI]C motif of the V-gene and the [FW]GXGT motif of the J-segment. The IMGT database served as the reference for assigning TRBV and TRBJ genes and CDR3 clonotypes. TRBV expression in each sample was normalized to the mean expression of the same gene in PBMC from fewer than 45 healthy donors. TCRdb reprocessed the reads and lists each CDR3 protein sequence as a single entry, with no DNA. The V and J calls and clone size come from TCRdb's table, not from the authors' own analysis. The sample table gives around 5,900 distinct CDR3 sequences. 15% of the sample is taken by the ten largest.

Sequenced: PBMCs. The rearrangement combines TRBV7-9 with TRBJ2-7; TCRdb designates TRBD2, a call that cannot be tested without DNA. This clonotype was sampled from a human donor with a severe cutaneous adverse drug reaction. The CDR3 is CASSFTSDASEQYF. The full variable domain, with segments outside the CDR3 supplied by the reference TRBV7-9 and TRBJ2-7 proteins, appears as DTGVSQNPRHKITKRGQNVTFRCDPISEHNRLYWYRQTLGQGPEFLTYFQNEAQLEKSRLLSDRFSAERPKGSFSTLEIQRTEQGDSAMYLCASSFTSDASEQYFGPGTRLTVT.